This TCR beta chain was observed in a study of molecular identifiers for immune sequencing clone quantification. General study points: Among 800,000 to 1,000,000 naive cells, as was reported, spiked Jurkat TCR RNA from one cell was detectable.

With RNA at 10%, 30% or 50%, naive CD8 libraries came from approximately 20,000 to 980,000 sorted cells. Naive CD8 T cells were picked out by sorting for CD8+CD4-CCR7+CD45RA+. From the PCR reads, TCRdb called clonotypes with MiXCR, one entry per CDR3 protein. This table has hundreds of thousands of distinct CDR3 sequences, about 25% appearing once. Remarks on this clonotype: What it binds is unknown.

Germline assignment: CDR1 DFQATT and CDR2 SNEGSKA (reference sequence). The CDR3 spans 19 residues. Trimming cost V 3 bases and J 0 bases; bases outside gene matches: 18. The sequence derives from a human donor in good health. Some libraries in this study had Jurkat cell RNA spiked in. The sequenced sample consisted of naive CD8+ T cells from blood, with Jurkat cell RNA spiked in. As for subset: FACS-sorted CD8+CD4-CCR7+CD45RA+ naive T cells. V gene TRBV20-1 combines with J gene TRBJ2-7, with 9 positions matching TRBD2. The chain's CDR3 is CSASLRAGGYLKYSYEQYF. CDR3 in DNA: TGCAGTGCTAGTTTGAGGGCGGGAGGGTACCTCAAATACTCCTACGAGCAGTACTTC.